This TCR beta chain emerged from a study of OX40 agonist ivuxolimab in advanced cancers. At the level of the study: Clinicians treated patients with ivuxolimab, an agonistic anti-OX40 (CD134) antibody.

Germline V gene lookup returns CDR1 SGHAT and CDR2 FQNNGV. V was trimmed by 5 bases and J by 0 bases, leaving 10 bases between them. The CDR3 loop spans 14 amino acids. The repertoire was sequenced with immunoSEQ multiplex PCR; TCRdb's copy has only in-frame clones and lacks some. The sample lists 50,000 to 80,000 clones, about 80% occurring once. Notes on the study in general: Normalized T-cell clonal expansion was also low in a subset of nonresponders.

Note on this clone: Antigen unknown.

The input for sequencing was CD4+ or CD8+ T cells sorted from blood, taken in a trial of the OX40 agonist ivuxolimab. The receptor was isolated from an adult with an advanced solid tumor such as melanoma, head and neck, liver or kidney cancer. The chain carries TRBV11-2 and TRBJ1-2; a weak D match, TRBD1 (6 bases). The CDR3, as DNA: TGTGCCAGCAGCATAGGACAGTCTAACTATGGCTACACCTTC. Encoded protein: CASSIGQSNYGYTF.